This TCR beta chain was obtained from a study of blood T cell repertoires in COVID-19. Overall study: The study drew acute and convalescent COVID-19 samples from the United States, Italy and Spain.

Profiling relied on immunoSEQ multiplex PCR, and the TCRdb table lists in-frame clones only, not all of them. The sample shows approximately 190,000 clones, around four fifths of them seen only once. Germline V gives CDR1 MDHEN, CDR2 SYDVKM. Trimming pared 2 bases from V and 5 bases from J, leaving 14 bases between. The CDR3 runs to 15 residues. The clonotype originates from a young man with active or convalescent COVID-19. The specimen sequenced was peripheral blood. The chain links TRBV28 to TRBJ2-3; D remains unclear. The CDR3 bases are TGTGCCAGCAGTTTAGATGGCCTGGCCCAAGATACGCAGTATTTT. Amino acid sequence: CASSLDGLAQDTQYF.